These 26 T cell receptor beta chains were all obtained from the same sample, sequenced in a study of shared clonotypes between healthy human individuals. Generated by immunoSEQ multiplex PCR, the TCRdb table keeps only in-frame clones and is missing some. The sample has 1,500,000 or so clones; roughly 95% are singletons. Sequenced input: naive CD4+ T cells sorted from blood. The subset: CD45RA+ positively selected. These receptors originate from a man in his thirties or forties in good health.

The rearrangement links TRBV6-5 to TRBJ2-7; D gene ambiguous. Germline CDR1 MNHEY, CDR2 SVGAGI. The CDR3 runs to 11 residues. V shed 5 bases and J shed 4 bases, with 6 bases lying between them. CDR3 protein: CASSHLYEQYF. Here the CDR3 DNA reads TGTGCCAGCAGTCACCTTTACGAGCAGTACTTC.

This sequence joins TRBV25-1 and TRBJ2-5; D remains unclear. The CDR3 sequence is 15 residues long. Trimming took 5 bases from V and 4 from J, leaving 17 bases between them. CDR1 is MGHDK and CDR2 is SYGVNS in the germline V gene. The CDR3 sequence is CASSLGDTAVETQYF. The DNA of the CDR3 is TGTGCCAGCAGTCTTGGAGATACGGCCGTAGAGACCCAGTACTTC.

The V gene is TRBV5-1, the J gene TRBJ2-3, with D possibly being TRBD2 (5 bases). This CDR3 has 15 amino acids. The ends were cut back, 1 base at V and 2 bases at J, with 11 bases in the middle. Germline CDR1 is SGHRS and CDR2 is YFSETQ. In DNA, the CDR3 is TGCGCCAGCAGCTTGTTGGACTCACTCACAGATACGCAGTATTTT. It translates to CASSLLDSLTDTQYF.

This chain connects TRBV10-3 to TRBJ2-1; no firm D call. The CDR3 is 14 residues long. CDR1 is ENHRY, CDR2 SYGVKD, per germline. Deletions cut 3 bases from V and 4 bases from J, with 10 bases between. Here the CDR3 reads CAISDPVGYNEQFF. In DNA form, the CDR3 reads TGTGCCATCAGTGACCCCGTGGGTTACAATGAGCAGTTCTTC.

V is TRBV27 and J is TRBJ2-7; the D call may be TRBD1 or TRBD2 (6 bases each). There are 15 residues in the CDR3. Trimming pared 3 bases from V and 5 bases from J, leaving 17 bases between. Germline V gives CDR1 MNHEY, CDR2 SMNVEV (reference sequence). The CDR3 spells CASSFFGGLRHEQYF. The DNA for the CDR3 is TGTGCCAGCAGTTTTTTTGGGGGGCTTCGGCACGAGCAGTACTTC.

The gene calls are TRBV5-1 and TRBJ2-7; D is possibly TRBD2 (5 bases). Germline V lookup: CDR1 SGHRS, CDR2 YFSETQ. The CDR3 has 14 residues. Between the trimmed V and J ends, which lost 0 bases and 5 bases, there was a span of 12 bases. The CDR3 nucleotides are TGCGCCAGCAGCTTGGTGGTGGGAGCCCACGAGCAGTACTTC. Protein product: CASSLVVGAHEQYF.

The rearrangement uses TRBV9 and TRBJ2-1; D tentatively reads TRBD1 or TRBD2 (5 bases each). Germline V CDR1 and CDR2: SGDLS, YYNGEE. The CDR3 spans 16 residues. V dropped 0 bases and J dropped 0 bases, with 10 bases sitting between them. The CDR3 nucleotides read TGTGCCAGCAGCGTAGGAGGGACGGCCTCCTACAATGAGCAGTTCTTC. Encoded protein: CASSVGGTASYNEQFF. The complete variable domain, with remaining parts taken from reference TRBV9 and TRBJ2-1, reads DSGVTQTPKHLITATGQRVTLRCSPRSGDLSVYWYQQSLDQGLQFLIQYYNGEERAKGNILERFSAQQFPDLHSELNLSSLELGDSALYFCASSVGGTASYNEQFFGPGTRLTVL.

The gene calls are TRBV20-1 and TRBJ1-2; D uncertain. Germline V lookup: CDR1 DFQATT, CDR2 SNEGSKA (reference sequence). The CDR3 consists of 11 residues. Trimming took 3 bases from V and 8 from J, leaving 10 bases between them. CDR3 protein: CSASFDPGYTF. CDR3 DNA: TGCAGTGCTAGCTTTGACCCCGGCTACACCTTC.

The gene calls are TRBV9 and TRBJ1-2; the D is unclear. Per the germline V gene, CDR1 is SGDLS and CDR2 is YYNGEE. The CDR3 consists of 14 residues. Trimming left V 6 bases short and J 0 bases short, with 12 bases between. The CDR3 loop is CASTRFASNYGYTF. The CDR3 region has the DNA TGTGCCAGCACCCGTTTCGCCTCTAACTATGGCTACACCTTC.

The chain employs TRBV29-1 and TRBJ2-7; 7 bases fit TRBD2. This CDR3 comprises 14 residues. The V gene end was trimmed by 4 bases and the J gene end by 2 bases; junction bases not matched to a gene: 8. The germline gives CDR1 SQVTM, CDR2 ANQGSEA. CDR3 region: CSVALSGTAYEQYF. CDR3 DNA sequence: TGCAGCGTTGCCCTCAGCGGGACTGCCTACGAGCAGTACTTC.

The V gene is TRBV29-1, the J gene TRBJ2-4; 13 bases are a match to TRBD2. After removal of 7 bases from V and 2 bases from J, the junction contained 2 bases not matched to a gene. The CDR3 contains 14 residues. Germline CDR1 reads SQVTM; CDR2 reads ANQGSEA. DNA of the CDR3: TGCAGCGCCGGGACTAGCGGGACCAAAAACATTCAGTACTTC. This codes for CSAGTSGTKNIQYF.

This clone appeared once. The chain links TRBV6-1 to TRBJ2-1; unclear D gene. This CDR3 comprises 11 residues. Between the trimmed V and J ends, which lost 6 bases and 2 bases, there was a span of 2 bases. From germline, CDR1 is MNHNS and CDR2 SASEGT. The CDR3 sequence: CASRAYNEQFF. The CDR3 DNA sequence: TGTGCCAGCAGGGCCTACAATGAGCAGTTCTTC.

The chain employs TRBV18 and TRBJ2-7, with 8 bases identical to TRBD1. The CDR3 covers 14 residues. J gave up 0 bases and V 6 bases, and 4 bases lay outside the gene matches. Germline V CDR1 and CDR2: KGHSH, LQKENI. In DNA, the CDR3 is TGTGCCAGCTCTCGACAGGGGACCTCCTACGAGCAGTACTTC. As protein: CASSRQGTSYEQYF.

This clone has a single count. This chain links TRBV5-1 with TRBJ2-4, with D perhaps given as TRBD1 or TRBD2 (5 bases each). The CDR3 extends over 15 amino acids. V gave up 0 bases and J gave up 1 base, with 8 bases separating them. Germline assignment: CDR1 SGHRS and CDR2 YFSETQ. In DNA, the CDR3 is TGCGCCAGCAGCTTGGACGGGGCTGCCAAAAACATTCAGTACTTC. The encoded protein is CASSLDGAAKNIQYF.

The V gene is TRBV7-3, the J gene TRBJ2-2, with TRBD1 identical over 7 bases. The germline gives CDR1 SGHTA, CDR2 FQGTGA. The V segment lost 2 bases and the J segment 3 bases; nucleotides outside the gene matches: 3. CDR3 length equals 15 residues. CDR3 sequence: CASSLVTGDTGELFF. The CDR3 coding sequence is TGTGCCAGCAGCTTAGTTACAGGGGACACCGGGGAGCTGTTTTTT.

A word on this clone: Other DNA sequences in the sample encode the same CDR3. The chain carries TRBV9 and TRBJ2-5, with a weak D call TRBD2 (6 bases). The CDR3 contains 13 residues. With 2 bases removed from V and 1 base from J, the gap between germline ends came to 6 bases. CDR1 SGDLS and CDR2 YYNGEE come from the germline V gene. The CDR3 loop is CASSVSGQETQYF. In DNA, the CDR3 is TGTGCCAGCAGCGTTAGCGGCCAAGAGACCCAGTACTTC.

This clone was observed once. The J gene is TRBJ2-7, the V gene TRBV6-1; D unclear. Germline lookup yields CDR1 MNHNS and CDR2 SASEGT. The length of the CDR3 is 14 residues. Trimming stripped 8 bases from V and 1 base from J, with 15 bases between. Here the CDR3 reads CASESTYKSYEQYF. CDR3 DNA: TGTGCCAGCGAATCGACATATAAGTCCTACGAGCAGTACTTC.

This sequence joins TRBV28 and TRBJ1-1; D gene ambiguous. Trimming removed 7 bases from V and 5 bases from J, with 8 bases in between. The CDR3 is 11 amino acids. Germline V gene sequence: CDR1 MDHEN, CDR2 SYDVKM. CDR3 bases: TGTGCCAGCATGAGTGTTACTGAAGCTTTCTTT. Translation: CASMSVTEAFF.

The CDR3 is CASSSSGVSNQPQHF. The CDR3 DNA is TGTGCCAGCAGCTCTTCGGGGGTTAGCAATCAGCCCCAGCATTTT. This sequence joins TRBV7-2 and TRBJ1-5; possible D gene TRBD1, 5 bases. The CDR3 spans 15 residues. Germline V gene sequence: CDR1 SGHTA, CDR2 FQGNSA. With 4 bases removed from V and 0 bases from J, the gap between germline ends came to 10 bases. The entire variable domain, with the rest obtained from reference TRBV7-2 and TRBJ1-5, is as follows: GAGVSQSPSNKVTEKGKDVELRCDPISGHTALYWYRQSLGQGLEFLIYFQGNSAPDKSGLPSDRFSAERTGGSVSTLTIQRTQQEDSAVYLCASSSSGVSNQPQHFGDGTRLSIL.

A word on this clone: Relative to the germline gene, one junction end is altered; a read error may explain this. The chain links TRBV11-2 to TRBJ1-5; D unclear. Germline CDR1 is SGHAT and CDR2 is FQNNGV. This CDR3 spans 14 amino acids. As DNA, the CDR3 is TGTACCAGCAGCGCATCCAACTCGAATCAGCCCCAGCATTTT. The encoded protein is CTSSASNSNQPQHF.

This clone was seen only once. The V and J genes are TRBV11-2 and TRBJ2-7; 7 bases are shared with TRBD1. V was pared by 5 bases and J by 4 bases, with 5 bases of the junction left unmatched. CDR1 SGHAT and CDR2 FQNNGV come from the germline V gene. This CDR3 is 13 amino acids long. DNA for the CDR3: TGTGCCAGCAGCGGATACAGGGGTTACGAGCAGTACTTC. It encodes CASSGYRGYEQYF. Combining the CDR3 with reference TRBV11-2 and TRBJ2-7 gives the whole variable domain EAGVAQSPRYKIIEKRQSVAFWCNPISGHATLYWYQQILGQGPKLLIQFQNNGVVDDSQLPKDRFSAERLKGVDSTLKIQPAKLEDSAVYLCASSGYRGYEQYFGPGTRLTVT.

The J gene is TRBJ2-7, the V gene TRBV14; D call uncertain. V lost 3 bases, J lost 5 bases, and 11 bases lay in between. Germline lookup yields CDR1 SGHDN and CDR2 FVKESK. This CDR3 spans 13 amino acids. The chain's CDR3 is CASSQSWVDEQYF. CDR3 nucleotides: TGTGCCAGCAGCCAGTCCTGGGTTGACGAGCAGTACTTC.

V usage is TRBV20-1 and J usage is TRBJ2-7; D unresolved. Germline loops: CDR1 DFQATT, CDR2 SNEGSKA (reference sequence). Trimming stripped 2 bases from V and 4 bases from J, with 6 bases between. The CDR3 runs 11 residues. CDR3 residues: CSARMGYEQYF. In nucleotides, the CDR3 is TGCAGTGCTAGAATGGGATACGAGCAGTACTTC.

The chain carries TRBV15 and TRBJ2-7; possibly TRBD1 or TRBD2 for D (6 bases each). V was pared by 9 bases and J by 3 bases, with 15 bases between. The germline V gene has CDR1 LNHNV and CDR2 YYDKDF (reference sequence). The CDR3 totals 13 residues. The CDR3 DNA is TGTGCCACAACCTTGGGGGGCTTCTACGAGCAGTACTTC. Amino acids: CATTLGGFYEQYF.

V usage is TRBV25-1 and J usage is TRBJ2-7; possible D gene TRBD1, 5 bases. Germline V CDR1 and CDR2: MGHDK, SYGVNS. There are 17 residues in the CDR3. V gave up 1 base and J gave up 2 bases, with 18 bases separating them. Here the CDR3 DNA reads TGTGCCAGCAGTGAATCCCCCGGATTTTTAGGGGCCTACGAGCAGTACTTC. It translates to CASSESPGFLGAYEQYF.

CDR3 bases: TGTGCCAGCAGCCCTTTAGGGACAGAGGTCTATGGCTACACCTTC. Its protein is CASSPLGTEVYGYTF. This chain uses TRBV28 with TRBJ1-2; 7 bases match TRBD1. This CDR3 spans 15 amino acids. The germline CDR1 and CDR2 sequences are MDHEN and SYDVKM. Losses at the gene ends were 6 bases for V and 4 bases for J; bases not matched to a gene: 11.